Listed below are T cell receptor beta chains from one sample, sequenced in a study of cytomegalovirus exposure and HLA in healthy donors. Profiled with immunoSEQ multiplex PCR; TCRdb holds only in-frame clones, not every one. The sample contains some 94,000 clones, approximately 70% of which appear only once. The specimen was PBMCs. These receptors all stem from a man in his forties or fifties in good health and CMV-seronegative. CDR3s include the opening cysteine and the closing phenylalanine or tryptophan. The D gene is left open where the match is weak. Size is omitted from some rows. Given values are once, few, many or a class for expanded clones.

V	J	size	D	DNA	CDR3
TRBV5-4	TRBJ2-2	-	TRBD1	TGTGCCAGCAGCACAATGACGGGACAGGGGGTTCCGGGGGAGCTGTTTTTT	CASSTMTGQGVPGELFF
TRBV7-7	TRBJ2-7	-	-	TGTGCTAGCAGCTTTTCTAACAGTCGGCAGTCATCGGGGTCCTACGAGCAGTACTTC	CASSFSNSRQSSGSYEQYF
TRBV18	TRBJ2-3	once	-	TGTGCCAGCTCACCTGGAGCTAGCGAGGCAGATACGCAGTATTTT	CASSPGASEADTQYF
TRBV5-8	TRBJ2-2	few	TRBD2	TGTGCCAGCAGCTTACTAGCGGGGAACACCGGGGAGCTGTTTTTT	CASSLLAGNTGELFF
TRBV5-5	TRBJ2-3	few	-	TGTGCCAGCAGCCCGACTAGGCGGGATACGCAGTATTTT	CASSPTRRDTQYF
TRBV29-1	TRBJ2-4	-	-	TGCAGCGTTGAGACACAAGCCAAAAACATTCAGTACTTC	CSVETQAKNIQYF
TRBV30	TRBJ1-1	-	-	TGTGCCTGGTCCACTATCCTGAACACTGAAGCTTTCTTT	CAWSTILNTEAFF
TRBV4-3	TRBJ1-4	few	TRBD1	TGCGCCAGCAGCCAAGGCCCAGGGACAGGGAGGGAAAAACTGTTTTTT	CASSQGPGTGREKLFF
TRBV27	TRBJ1-4	-	TRBD1	TGTGCCAGCAGCGACAGGGGGCTTAGTGAAAAACTGTTTTTT	CASSDRGLSEKLFF
TRBV4-2	TRBJ1-2	-	-	TGTGCCAGCAGCCAAGTTAACGGGGTAGGCTATGGCTACACCTTC	CASSQVNGVGYGYTF
TRBV5-1	TRBJ2-3	once	TRBD1	TGCGCCAGCAGCGTTGGACAGGGGGGGGCAGATACGCAGTATTTT	CASSVGQGGADTQYF
TRBV27	TRBJ2-7	-	-	TGTGCCAGCAGTTTATCGGGCACCAACTCCTACGAGCAGTACTTC	CASSLSGTNSYEQYF
TRBV27	TRBJ2-4	-	-	TGTGCCAGCAGTTTACACCCCGGGGCCAAAAACATTCAGTACTTC	CASSLHPGAKNIQYF
TRBV10-1	TRBJ1-6	few	-	TGCGCCAGCAGTGAGCCAAGAGCGGGGGGCTCCTATAATTCACCCCTCCACTTT	CASSEPRAGGSYNSPLHF
TRBV6-6	TRBJ1-1	-	TRBD1	TGTGCCAGCAGACCTACGACAGGGAGATTTAGCACTGAAGCTTTCTTT	CASRPTTGRFSTEAFF
TRBV4-3	TRBJ2-7	-	TRBD1	TGCGCCAGCAGCCAAGATGGAGGGACAGGGGGCCGGGAGCAGTACTTC	CASSQDGGTGGREQYF
TRBV2	TRBJ1-4	-	-	TGTGCCAGCAGTGGACAGGTTCCGGGGGAAAAACTGTTTTTT	CASSGQVPGEKLFF
TRBV5-1	TRBJ1-5	once	TRBD1	TGCGCCAGCAGCCCCAACAGGGGGCGTTTGCATTTT	CASSPNRGRLHF
TRBV19	TRBJ1-5	-	TRBD1	TGTGCCAGTAGTATATCGGACAGGCAAAATCAGCCCCAGCATTTT	CASSISDRQNQPQHF
TRBV11-3	TRBJ2-5	-	-	TGTGCCAGCAGCTTAGACCCGCACGGGCAAGAGACCCAGTACTTC	CASSLDPHGQETQYF
TRBV2	TRBJ1-1	-	-	TGTGCCAGCAGTGAGAGTGGGAACACTGAAGCTTTCTTT	CASSESGNTEAFF
TRBV2	TRBJ2-4	few	-	TGTGCCAGCACCGGGGTGGGCTATGAAGATAAAAACATTCAGTACTTC	CASTGVGYEDKNIQYF
TRBV6-5	TRBJ2-3	-	-	TGTGCCAGCACGGACACCACAGATACGCAGTATTTT	CASTDTTDTQYF
TRBV7-7	TRBJ2-1	-	TRBD2	TGTGCTAGCAGCTTGGGACTAGTGTTTAGTAATGAGCAGTTCTTC	CASSLGLVFSNEQFF
TRBV5-4	TRBJ1-3	-	-	TGTGCCAGCAGCTTGGATGGGGCCCATCCATCTGGAAACACCATATATTTT	CASSLDGAHPSGNTIYF
TRBV30	TRBJ2-7	-	TRBD2	TGTGCCTGGACCGGGACTAGCGGTTACTCCTACGAGCAGTACTTC	CAWTGTSGYSYEQYF
TRBV5-4	TRBJ1-2	-	-	TGTACCAGCAGCTTGGATGGTCGGGGGGCTCTTGGCTACACCTTC	CTSSLDGRGALGYTF
TRBV28	TRBJ2-3	few	-	TGTGCCAGCAGTTTTTTGTCGGGCACAGATACGCAGTATTTT	CASSFLSGTDTQYF
TRBV6-5	TRBJ2-1	-	TRBD2	TGTGCCAGCAGACGGGACTACCTCTACAATGAGCAGTTCTTC	CASRRDYLYNEQFF
TRBV18	TRBJ2-2	few	TRBD1	TGTGCCAGCTCACCACGGACAGGGAGCACCGGGGAGCTGTTTTTT	CASSPRTGSTGELFF
TRBV5-4	TRBJ1-6	-	-	TGTGCCAGCAGCACAGACACCCTTAATTCACCCCTCCACTTT	CASSTDTLNSPLHF
TRBV4-3	TRBJ2-7	-	-	TGCGCCAGCAGCCAAACCCGGGCAGGGGTGGGTGAGCAGTACTTC	CASSQTRAGVGEQYF
TRBV6-5	TRBJ2-3	-	-	TGTGCCAGCAGTTATCAGGGAAGTACGCAGTATTTT	CASSYQGSTQYF
TRBV4-2	TRBJ2-1	-	-	TGTGCCAGCAGCCCGAGGGGGGTCCGGGGGGCGAGCTCCTACAATGAGCAGTTCTTC	CASSPRGVRGASSYNEQFF
TRBV5-1	TRBJ2-1	-	TRBD2	TGCGCCAGCAGCTTGGCACTAGCGGTCGACGAGCAGTTCTTC	CASSLALAVDEQFF
TRBV5-1	TRBJ1-2	many	-	TGCGCCAGCAGCCCACAGGGTGAGGGGACCTATGGCTACACCTTC	CASSPQGEGTYGYTF
TRBV5-6	TRBJ2-5	-	-	TGTGCCAGCAGCTTGGCAGGATTACAAGAGACCCAGTACTTC	CASSLAGLQETQYF
TRBV7-2	TRBJ2-7	-	TRBD1	TGTGCCAGCAGCTCGACAGGGTTCTCCTACGAGCAGTACTTC	CASSSTGFSYEQYF
TRBV11-3	TRBJ2-1	-	-	TGTGCCAGCAGCTTAGAGCGTCGAAACAATGAGCAGTTCTTC	CASSLERRNNEQFF
TRBV6-1	TRBJ1-2	-	TRBD1	TGTGCCAGCAGTTTAGGGGGCCTAGGGTATGGCTACACCTTC	CASSLGGLGYGYTF
TRBV28	TRBJ1-2	-	-	TGTGCCAGCAGGCCAGGGTTCGGGAACTATGGCTACACCTTC	CASRPGFGNYGYTF
TRBV29-1	TRBJ2-7	few	-	TGCAGCGGGGCTTGGGAGTGGGAGCAGTACTTC	CSGAWEWEQYF
TRBV28	TRBJ2-5	-	TRBD2	TGTGCCAGCAGTTTAAGGGCTAGCGGGGGGGCTAGGTCCGGTGAGACCCAGTACTTC	CASSLRASGGARSGETQYF
TRBV7-3	TRBJ2-5	-	TRBD1	TGTGCCAGCAGCTCTACAGGGGATGAGACCCAGTACTTC	CASSSTGDETQYF
TRBV9	TRBJ2-7	-	TRBD1	TGTGCCAGCAGCGTAGGCGGACAGGGCTTTGTGTACTTC	CASSVGGQGFVYF
TRBV18	TRBJ2-1	-	TRBD1	TGTGCCAGCTCACCCTCCGAGACAGGGTGGAATGAGCAGTTCTTC	CASSPSETGWNEQFF
TRBV6-6	TRBJ1-2	-	TRBD1	TGTGCCAGCAGTCCGCCTCGGACAGGGTCTGGCTACACCTTC	CASSPPRTGSGYTF
TRBV29-1	TRBJ2-1	once	TRBD1	TGCAGCGTTGATCGGGACAGAGTCTACAATGAGCAGTTCTTC	CSVDRDRVYNEQFF
TRBV6-5	TRBJ1-1	-	-	TGTGCCAGCAGTTCCGGGATCGGGGGAGGCACTGAAGCTTTCTTT	CASSSGIGGGTEAFF
TRBV2	TRBJ1-5	-	-	TGTGCCAGCAGTGAAACAGTATATCAGCCCCAGCATTTT	CASSETVYQPQHF
TRBV5-1	TRBJ2-5	-	-	TGCGCCAGCAGCTTGGCCGATAGCAGGGCAGGAGAGACCCAGTACTTC	CASSLADSRAGETQYF
TRBV29-1	TRBJ1-5	-	-	TGCAGCGTCCGGGGGGTGGGCATCAATCAGCCCCAGCATTTT	CSVRGVGINQPQHF
TRBV7-9	TRBJ2-3	few	-	TGTGCCAGCACCTCCACAGATACGCAGTATTTT	CASTSTDTQYF
TRBV5-6	TRBJ2-3	-	-	TGTGCCAGCAGCTCGATGCAGGGATCAGATACGCAGTATTTT	CASSSMQGSDTQYF